This TCR beta chain stems from a study of response to subunit inactivated influenza vaccine. The V end lost 1 base, the J end lost 0 bases, and 8 bases lay between the germline ends. Germline V lookup: CDR1 SGHRS, CDR2 YFSETQ. The CDR3 runs 16 residues. Study-wide results and limits: New T cells are recruited in small numbers by each seasonal influenza vaccination, according to the authors' suggestion.

On this clonotype: What it binds is unknown.

TCRdb fed the RT-PCR reads into MiXCR, producing one record per CDR3 protein. The table lists 650,000 to 800,000 distinct CDR3 sequences, approximately 15% of them singletons. The rearrangement uses TRBV5-1 and TRBJ2-6; D gene ambiguous. Source: PBMCs from blood, taken about 14 days before vaccination. This receptor was obtained from a middle-aged man who received an inactivated influenza vaccine. This chain's CDR3 is CASSLSVVSGANVLTF. In nucleotides, the CDR3 is TGCGCCAGCAGCTTGTCGGTAGTCTCTGGGGCCAACGTCCTGACTTTC.